These 3 T cell receptor beta chains were all obtained from the same sample, sequenced in a study of T-cell memory formation after mild COVID-19. TCRdb re-analysed the 5' RACE reads in MiXCR, keeping a single row per CDR3 protein. Seen here are under 250,000 distinct CDR3 sequences, 9.5% observed once, and the top ten hold approximately 3.3%. Sample: PBMCs or a T cell subset sorted from them (not recorded which). The receptors come from a man younger than 35 who had mild COVID-19 (a few samples of this study predate the infection). Cell type and time point are not known.

The CDR3 spells CASSSTGQGYNEQFF. The CDR3 region has the DNA TGTGCCAGCAGCTCGACGGGACAGGGCTACAATGAGCAGTTCTTC. The chain links TRBV7-2 to TRBJ2-1, with 9 bases that match TRBD1. The CDR3 runs 15 residues. V was pared by 4 bases and J by 3 bases, with 4 bases of the junction left unmatched. The V gene's germline CDR1 is SGHTA and CDR2 FQGNSA.

This clonotype appeared a few times. CDR3 amino acids: CASSPPKLAGDNEQFF. As DNA, the CDR3 is TGTGCCAGCTCACCACCTAAACTAGCGGGAGACAATGAGCAGTTCTTC. The chain employs TRBV18 and TRBJ2-1; 11 positions match TRBD2. Germline assignment: CDR1 KGHSH and CDR2 LQKENI. V was clipped by 0 bases and J by 5 bases; unmatched bases: 3. The CDR3 has 16 residues.

This clonotype was recorded at least ten times. The chain has TRBV19 and TRBJ2-1; 10 bases map to TRBD2. The CDR3 extends over 16 amino acids. Germline assignment: CDR1 LNHDA and CDR2 SQIVND (reference sequence). J gave up 1 base and V 9 bases, and 9 bases lay outside the gene matches. The CDR3 nucleotides are TGTGCCAGCGCACCTCTTAGCGGGGGGTCCTACAATGAGCAGTTCTTC. Its translation: CASAPLSGGSYNEQFF.